The present T cell receptor (beta chain) was sequenced within a study of blood T cell repertoires in COVID-19. Study in general: Whether acute or convalescent, the COVID-19 samples came from the United States, Italy and Spain.

Only in-frame clones appear in the TCRdb table, and some are missing; sequencing was by immunoSEQ multiplex PCR. Altogether 85,000 to 100,000 clones are present, around 90% being singletons, with the ten largest covering approximately 16%. Seattle cases were enrolled at active infection and followed longitudinally. Looked up from germline, CDR1 is KGHSH and CDR2 is LQKENI. Germline trimming cut 3 bases from V and 2 bases from J; bases unmatched to any gene: 3. CDR3 length equals 14 residues. The receptor comes from an older woman with COVID-19, enrolled during active disease. The sequencing input was peripheral blood. This rearrangement joins TRBV18 to TRBJ2-5, with TRBD1 identical over 7 bases. The DNA for the CDR3 is TGTGCCAGCTCACCCGGGACAGAACAAGAGACCCAGTACTTC. It is translated as CASSPGTEQETQYF.